This TCR beta chain was sequenced during a study of response to subunit inactivated influenza vaccine. This CDR3 comprises 15 residues. V gave up 2 bases and J gave up 9 bases, with 14 bases separating them. From the RT-PCR reads, TCRdb called clonotypes with MiXCR, one entry per CDR3 protein. The table shows more than 450,000 distinct CDR3 sequences, with about 10% occurring only once. This receptor was obtained from a man aged 45-60 years who received an inactivated influenza vaccine. J is TRBJ1-6 and V is TRBV12-3 or TRBV12-4, with D perhaps TRBD1 (6 bases). Material: PBMCs from blood, obtained on the day of vaccination. The CDR3: CASSLTTYRASPLHF. The CDR3 DNA reads as TGTGCCAGCAGTTTAACCACTTACAGGGCTTCACCCCTCCACTTT.